By share of the sample, the clone carrying this T cell receptor (beta chain) is medium-sized (0.01 to 0.1%). Its antigen is currently unknown. These data come from a study of blood T cells in healthy people across ages. Primed by a sample-barcoded 5' primer and a J-beta primer mix, a second PCR proceeded for about 7 to 11 cycles. Each cDNA molecule was tagged by a template-switch adaptor that had 12 random nucleotides. TCRdb ran MiXCR on the 5' RACE reads and lists one entry per CDR3 protein. The sample shows almost 300,000 distinct CDR3 sequences, 25% to 30% of them seen only once. Findings and caveats of the study: Roughly linear declines in TCR beta diversity per million T cells occurred with age.

The CDR3 is made up of 16 amino acids. V was clipped by 4 bases and J by 0 bases; unmatched bases: 6. CDR1 SGHTA and CDR2 FQGNSA come from the germline V gene. The chain is built from TRBV7-2 and TRBJ2-7; TRBD2 matches at 10 bases. This clonotype was sampled from a woman aged 70-85 years in good health. Sequencing was done on a sample of blood. The chain's CDR3 is CASSYKGLASSYEQYF. The CDR3, as DNA: TGTGCCAGCAGCTACAAGGGACTAGCGAGCTCCTACGAGCAGTACTTC.